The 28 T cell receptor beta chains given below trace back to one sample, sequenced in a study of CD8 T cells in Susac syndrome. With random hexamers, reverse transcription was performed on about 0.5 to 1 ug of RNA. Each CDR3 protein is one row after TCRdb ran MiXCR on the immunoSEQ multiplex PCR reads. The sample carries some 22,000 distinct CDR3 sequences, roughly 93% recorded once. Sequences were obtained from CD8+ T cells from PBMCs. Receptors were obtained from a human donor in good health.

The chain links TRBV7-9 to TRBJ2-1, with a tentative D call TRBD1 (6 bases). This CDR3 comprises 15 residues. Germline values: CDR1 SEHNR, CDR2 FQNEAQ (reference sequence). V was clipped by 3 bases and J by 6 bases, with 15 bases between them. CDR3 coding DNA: TGTGCCAGCAGCTTTTCCGGGGACACGAGCAATGAGCAGTTCTTC. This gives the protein CASSFSGDTSNEQFF.

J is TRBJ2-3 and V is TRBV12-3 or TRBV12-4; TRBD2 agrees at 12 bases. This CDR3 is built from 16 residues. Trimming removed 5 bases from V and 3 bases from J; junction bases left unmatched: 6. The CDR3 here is CASSPLAGGPTDTQYF. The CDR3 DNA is TGTGCCAGCAGTCCTCTAGCGGGGGGGCCTACAGATACGCAGTATTTT.

The CDR3 region has the DNA TGTGCCAGCACCCTTGGGGGGGCGCGCGGGCAGTACTTC. Translating gives CASTLGGARGQYF. The V call is TRBV12-3 or TRBV12-4, the J call TRBJ2-7; possibly TRBD2 for D (7 bases). The V gene lost 7 bases and the J gene lost 9 bases, with 19 bases spanning the gap. The CDR3 extends over 13 amino acids.

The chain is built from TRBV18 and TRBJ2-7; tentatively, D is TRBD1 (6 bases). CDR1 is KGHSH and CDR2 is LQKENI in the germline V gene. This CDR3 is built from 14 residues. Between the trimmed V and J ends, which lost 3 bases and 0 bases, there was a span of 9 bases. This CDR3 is CASSPRGGSYEQYF. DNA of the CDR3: TGTGCCAGCTCACCTCGAGGGGGCTCCTACGAGCAGTACTTC.

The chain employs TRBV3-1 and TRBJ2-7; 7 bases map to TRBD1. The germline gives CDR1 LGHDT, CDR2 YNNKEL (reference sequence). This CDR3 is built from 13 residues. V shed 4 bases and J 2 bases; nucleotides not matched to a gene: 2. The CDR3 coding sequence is TGTGCCAGCAGCCCCGACAGGGCCTACGAGCAGTACTTC. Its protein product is CASSPDRAYEQYF.

The CDR3 sequence: CSVDLDEQFF. The CDR3 DNA is TGCAGCGTTGACCTGGATGAGCAGTTCTTC. V gene TRBV29-1 combines with J gene TRBJ2-1; the D is unclear. V was shortened by 3 bases and J by 8 bases, with 5 bases between the two germline ends. This CDR3 is built from 10 residues. Germline values: CDR1 SQVTM, CDR2 ANQGSEA.

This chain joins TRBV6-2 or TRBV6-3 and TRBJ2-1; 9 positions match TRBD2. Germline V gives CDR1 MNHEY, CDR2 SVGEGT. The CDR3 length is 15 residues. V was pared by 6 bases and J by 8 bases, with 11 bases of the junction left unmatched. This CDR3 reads CASRHLAGSMHEQFF. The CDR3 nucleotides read TGTGCCAGCAGGCACCTAGCGGGGTCAATGCATGAGCAGTTCTTC.

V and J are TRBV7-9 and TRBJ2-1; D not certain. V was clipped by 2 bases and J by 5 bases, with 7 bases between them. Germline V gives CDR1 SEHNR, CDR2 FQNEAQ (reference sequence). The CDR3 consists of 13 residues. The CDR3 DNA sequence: TGTGCCAGCAGCTTATTATTAGACAATGAGCAGTTCTTC. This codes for CASSLLLDNEQFF.

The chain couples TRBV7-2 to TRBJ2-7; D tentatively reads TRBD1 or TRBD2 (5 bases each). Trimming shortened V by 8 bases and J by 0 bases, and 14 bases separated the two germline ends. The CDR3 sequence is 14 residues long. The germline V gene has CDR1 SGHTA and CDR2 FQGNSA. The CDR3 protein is CASGPMGDSYEQYF. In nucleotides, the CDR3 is TGTGCCAGCGGACCGATGGGGGACTCCTACGAGCAGTACTTC. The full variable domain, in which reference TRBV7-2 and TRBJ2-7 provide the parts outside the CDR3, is GAGVSQSPSNKVTEKGKDVELRCDPISGHTALYWYRQSLGQGLEFLIYFQGNSAPDKSGLPSDRFSAERTGGSVSTLTIQRTQQEDSAVYLCASGPMGDSYEQYFGPGTRLTVT.

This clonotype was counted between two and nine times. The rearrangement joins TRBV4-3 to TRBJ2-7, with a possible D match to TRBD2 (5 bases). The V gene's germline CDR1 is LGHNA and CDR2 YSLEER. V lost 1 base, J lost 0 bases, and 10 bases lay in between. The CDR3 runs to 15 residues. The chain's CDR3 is CASSQGTASSYEQYF. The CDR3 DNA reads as TGCGCCAGCAGCCAAGGGACTGCTAGCTCCTACGAGCAGTACTTC.

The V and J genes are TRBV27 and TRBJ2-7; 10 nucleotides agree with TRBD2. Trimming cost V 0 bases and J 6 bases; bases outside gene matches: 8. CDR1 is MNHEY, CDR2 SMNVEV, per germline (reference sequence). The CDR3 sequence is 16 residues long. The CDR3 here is CASSLSPSGGGAEQYF. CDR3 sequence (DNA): TGTGCCAGCAGTTTATCCCCTAGCGGGGGAGGTGCCGAGCAGTACTTC.

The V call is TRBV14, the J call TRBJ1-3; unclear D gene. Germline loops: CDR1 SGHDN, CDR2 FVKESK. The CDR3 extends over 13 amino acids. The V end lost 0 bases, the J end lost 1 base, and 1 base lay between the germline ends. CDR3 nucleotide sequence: TGTGCCAGCAGCCAAGATTCTGGAAACACCATATATTTT. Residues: CASSQDSGNTIYF.

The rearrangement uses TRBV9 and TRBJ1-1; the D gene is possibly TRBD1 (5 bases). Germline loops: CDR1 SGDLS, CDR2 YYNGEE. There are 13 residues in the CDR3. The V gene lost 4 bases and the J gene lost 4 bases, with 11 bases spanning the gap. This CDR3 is CASSRTGGTEAFF. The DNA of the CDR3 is TGTGCCAGCAGCCGCACCGGGGGCACTGAAGCTTTCTTT.

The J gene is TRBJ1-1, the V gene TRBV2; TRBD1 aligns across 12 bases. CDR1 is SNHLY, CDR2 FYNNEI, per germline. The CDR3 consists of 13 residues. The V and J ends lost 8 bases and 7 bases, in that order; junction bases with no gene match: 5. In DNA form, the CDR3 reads TGTGCCAGCGGGGACAGGGGGCTTTTTGAAGCTTTCTTT. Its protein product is CASGDRGLFEAFF.

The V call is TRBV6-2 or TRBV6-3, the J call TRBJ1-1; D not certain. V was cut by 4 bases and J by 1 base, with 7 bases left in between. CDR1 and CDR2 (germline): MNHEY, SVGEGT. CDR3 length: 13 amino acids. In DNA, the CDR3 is TGTGCCAGCAGTTCCCAAAGGAACACTGAAGCTTTCTTT. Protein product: CASSSQRNTEAFF.

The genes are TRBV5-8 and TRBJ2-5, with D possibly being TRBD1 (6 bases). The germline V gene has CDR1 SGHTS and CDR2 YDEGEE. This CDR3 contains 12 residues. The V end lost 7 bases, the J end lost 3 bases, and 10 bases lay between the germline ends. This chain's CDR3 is CASEWTEETQYF. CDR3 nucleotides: TGTGCCAGCGAGTGGACAGAAGAGACCCAGTACTTC.

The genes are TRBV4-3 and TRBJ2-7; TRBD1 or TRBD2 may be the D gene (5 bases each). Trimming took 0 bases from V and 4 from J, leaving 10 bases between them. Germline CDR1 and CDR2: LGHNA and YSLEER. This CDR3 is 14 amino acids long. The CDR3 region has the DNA TGCGCCAGCAGCCAAGATAAGTGGGGGTACGAGCAGTACTTC. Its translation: CASSQDKWGYEQYF.

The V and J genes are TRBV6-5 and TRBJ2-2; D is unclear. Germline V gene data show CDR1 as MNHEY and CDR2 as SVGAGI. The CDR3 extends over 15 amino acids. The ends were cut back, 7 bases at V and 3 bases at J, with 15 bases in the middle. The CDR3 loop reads CASTDGASYTGELFF. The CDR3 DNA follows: TGTGCCAGCACCGACGGAGCGTCTTACACCGGGGAGCTGTTTTTT.

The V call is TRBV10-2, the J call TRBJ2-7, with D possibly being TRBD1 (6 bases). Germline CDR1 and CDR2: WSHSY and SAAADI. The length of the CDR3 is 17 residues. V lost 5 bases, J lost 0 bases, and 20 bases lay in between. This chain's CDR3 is CASSPTRLTGDSYEQYF. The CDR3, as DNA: TGCGCCAGCAGTCCGACTCGCCTGACAGGTGACTCCTACGAGCAGTACTTC.

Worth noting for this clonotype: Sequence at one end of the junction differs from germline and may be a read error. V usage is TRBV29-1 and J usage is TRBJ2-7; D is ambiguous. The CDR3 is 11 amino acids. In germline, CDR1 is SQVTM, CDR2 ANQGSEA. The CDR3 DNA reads TGCAGCGTTGATACGAGCTACGTGCAGTACTTC. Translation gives CSVDTSYVQYF.

CDR3: CASQRRTGLNTEAFF. The CDR3 coding sequence is TGTGCCAGCCAACGACGGACAGGTTTGAACACTGAAGCTTTCTTT. This rearrangement joins TRBV6-2 or TRBV6-3 to TRBJ1-1; TRBD1 aligns across 7 bases. After removal of 8 bases from V and 0 bases from J, the junction contained 9 bases not matched to a gene. The CDR3 is 15 amino acids. From germline, CDR1 is MNHEY and CDR2 SVGEGT.

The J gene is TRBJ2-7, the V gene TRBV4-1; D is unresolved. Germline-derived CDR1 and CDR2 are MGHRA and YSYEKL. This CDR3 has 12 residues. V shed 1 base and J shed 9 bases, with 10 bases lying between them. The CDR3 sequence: CASSQGKEGQYF. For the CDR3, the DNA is TGCGCCAGCAGCCAAGGGAAGGAAGGGCAGTACTTC.

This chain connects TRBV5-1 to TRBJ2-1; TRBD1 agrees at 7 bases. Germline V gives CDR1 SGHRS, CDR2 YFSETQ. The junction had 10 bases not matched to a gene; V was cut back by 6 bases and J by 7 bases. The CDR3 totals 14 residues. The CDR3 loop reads CASTFEGAGNEQFF. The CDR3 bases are TGCGCCAGCACCTTTGAGGGGGCAGGGAATGAGCAGTTCTTC.

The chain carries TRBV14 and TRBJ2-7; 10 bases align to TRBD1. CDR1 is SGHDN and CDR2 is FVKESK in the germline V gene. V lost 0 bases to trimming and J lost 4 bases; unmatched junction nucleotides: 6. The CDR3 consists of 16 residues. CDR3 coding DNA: TGTGCCAGCAGCCAAGATTTGGGACAGGGGAGGTACGAGCAGTACTTC. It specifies CASSQDLGQGRYEQYF.

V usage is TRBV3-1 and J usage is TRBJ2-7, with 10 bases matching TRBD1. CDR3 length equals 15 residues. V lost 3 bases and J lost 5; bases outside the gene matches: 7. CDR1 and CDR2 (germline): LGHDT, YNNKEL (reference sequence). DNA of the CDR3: TGTGCCAGCAGCCAGACCGGGACAGGGGTGGACGAGCAGTACTTC. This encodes CASSQTGTGVDEQYF.

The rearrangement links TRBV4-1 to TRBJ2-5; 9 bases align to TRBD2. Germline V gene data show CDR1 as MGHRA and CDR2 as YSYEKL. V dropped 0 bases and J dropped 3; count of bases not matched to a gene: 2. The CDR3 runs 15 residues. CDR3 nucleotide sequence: TGCGCCAGCAGCCAAGAGAGACTAGCGGAAGAGACCCAGTACTTC. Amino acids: CASSQERLAEETQYF.

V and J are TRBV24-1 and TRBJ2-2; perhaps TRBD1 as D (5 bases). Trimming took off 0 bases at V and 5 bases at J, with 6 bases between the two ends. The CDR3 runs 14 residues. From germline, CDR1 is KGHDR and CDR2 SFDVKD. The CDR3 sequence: CATSDLKGTGELFF. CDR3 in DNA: TGTGCCACCAGTGATTTGAAGGGGACCGGGGAGCTGTTTTTT.

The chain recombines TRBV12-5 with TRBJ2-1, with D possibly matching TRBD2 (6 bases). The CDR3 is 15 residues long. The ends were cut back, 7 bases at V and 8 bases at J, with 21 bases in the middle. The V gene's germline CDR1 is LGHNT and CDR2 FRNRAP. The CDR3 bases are TGTGCTAGTGCCCGGGGTGGGACTCTCTCGGATGAGCAGTTCTTC. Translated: CASARGGTLSDEQFF. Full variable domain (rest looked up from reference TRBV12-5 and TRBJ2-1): DARVTQTPRHKVTEMGQEVTMRCQPILGHNTVFWYRQTMMQGLELLAYFRNRAPLDDSGMPKDRFSAEMPDATLATLKIQPSEPRDSAVYFCASARGGTLSDEQFFGPGTRLTVL.